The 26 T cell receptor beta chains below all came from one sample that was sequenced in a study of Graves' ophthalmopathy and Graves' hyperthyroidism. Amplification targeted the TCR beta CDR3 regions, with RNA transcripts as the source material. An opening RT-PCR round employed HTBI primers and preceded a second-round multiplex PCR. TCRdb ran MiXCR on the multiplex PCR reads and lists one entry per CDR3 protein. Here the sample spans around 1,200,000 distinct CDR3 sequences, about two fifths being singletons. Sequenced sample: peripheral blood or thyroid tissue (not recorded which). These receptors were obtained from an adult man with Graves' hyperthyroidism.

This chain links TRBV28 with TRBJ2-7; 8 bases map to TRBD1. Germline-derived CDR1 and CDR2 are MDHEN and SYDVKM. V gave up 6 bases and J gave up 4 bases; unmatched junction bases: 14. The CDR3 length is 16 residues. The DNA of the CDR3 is TGTGCCAGCAGCCTTGGCGGTGCAGGGGGCAGGTACGAGCAGTACTTC. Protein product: CASSLGGAGGRYEQYF.

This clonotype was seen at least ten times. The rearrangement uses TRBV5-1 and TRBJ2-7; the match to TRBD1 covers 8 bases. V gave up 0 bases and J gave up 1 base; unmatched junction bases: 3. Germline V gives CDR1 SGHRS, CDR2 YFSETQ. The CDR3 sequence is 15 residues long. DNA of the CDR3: TGCGCCAGCAGCTTGGGGACAGGGACGTCCTACGAGCAGTACTTC. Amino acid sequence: CASSLGTGTSYEQYF.

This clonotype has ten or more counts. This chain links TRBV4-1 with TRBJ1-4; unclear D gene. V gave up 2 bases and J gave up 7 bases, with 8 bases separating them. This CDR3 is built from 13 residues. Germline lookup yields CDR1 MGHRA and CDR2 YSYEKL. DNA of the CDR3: TGCGCCAGCAGCCAACCCAGATCTGAAAAACTGTTTTTT. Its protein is CASSQPRSEKLFF.

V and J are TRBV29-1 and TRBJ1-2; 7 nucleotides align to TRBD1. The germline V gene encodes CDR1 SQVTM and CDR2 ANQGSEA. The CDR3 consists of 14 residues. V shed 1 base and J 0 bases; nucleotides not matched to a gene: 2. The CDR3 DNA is TGCAGCGTTGAAGGCGGGACAGCTAACTATGGCTACACCTTC. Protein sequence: CSVEGGTANYGYTF.

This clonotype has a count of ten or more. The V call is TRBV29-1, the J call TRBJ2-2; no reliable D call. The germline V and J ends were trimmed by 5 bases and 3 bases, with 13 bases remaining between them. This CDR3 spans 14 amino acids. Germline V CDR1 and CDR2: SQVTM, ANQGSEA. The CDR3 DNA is TGCAGCGTTCTACGAGAGTTTGACACCGGGGAGCTGTTTTTT. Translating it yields CSVLREFDTGELFF.

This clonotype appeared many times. CDR3 sequence reads: CAISSTGGESPLHF. CDR3 DNA sequence: TGTGCCATCAGTTCCACAGGGGGCGAGTCACCCCTCCACTTT. The rearrangement links TRBV10-3 to TRBJ1-6; 9 positions match TRBD1. Germline CDR1 reads ENHRY; CDR2 reads SYGVKD. The J segment lost 10 bases and the V segment lost 5 bases, leaving 6 bases of the junction unmatched. This CDR3 region has 14 residues.

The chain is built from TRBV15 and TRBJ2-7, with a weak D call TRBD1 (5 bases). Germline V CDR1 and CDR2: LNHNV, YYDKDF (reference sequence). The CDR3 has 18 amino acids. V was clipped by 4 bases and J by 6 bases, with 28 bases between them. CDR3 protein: CATSNTRAPTLGPGEQYF. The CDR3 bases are TGTGCCACCAGCAATACCCGGGCTCCCACTTTGGGGCCTGGCGAGCAGTACTTC.

The CDR3 nucleotides are TGTGCCAGTAGGCCACAGGACGTGAACGAGCAGTACTTC. Translation gives CASRPQDVNEQYF. The chain employs TRBV19 and TRBJ2-7; weak D call: TRBD1 (5 bases). Germline lookup yields CDR1 LNHDA and CDR2 SQIVND (reference sequence). The CDR3 runs 13 residues. V shed 6 bases and J shed 5 bases, with 14 bases lying between them.

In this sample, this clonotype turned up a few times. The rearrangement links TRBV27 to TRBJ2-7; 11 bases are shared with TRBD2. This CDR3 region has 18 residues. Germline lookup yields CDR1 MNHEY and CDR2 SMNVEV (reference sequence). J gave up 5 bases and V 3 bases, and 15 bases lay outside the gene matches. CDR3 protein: CASSFSLGGGLAVHEQYF. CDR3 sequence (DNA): TGTGCCAGCAGTTTTTCACTTGGGGGGGGACTAGCGGTCCACGAGCAGTACTTC.

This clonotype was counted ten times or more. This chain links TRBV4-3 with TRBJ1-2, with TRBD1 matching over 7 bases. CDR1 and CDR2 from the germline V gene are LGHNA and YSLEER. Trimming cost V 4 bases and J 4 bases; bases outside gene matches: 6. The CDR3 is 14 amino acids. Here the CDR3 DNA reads TGCGCCAGCAGCCCCGCCGGGACAGTCTATGGCTACACCTTC. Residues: CASSPAGTVYGYTF.

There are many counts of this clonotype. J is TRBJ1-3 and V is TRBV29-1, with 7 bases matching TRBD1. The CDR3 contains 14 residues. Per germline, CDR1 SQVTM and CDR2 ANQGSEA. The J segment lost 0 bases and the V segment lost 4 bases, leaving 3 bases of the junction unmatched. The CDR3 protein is CSVGDRNSGNTIYF. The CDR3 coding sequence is TGCAGCGTTGGGGACAGAAACTCTGGAAACACCATATATTTT.

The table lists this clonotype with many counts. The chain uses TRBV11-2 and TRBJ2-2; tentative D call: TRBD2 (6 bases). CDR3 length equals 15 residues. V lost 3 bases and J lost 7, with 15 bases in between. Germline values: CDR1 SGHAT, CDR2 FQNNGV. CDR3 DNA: TGTGCCAGCAGCTTCGGGGGACTTTCGGGCGGGGAGCTGTTTTTT. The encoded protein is CASSFGGLSGGELFF.

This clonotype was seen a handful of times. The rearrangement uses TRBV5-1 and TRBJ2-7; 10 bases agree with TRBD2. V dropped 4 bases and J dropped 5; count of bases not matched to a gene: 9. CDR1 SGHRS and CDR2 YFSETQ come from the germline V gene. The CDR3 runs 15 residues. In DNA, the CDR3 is TGCGCCAGCAGCCAAAGGACTAGCGGTCCCCACGAGCAGTACTTC. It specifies CASSQRTSGPHEQYF.

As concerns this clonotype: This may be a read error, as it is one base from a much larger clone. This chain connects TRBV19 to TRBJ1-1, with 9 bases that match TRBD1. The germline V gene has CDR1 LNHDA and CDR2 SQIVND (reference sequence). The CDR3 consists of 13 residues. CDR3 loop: CASKRQGGTEASF. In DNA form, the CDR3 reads TGTGCCAGTAAAAGACAGGGGGGCACTGAAGCTTCCTTT.

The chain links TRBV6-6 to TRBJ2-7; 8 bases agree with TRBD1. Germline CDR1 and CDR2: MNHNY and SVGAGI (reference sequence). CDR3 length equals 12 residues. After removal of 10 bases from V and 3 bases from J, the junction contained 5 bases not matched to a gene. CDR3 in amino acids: CATWDRYYEQYF. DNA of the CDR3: TGTGCCACCTGGGACAGGTACTACGAGCAGTACTTC.

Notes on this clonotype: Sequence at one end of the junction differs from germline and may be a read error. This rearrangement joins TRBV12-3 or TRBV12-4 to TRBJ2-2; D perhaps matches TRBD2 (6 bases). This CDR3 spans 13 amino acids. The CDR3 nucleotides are TGCGCCAGCACCCCGGGAGTCACCGGGGAGCTGTTTTTT. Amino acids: CASTPGVTGELFF.

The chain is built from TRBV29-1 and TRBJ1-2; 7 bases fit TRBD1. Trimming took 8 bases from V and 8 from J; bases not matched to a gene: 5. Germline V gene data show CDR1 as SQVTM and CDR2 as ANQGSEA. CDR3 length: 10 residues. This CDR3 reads CSTTGRGYTF. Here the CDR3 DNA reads TGCAGCACGACAGGGCGAGGCTACACCTTC.

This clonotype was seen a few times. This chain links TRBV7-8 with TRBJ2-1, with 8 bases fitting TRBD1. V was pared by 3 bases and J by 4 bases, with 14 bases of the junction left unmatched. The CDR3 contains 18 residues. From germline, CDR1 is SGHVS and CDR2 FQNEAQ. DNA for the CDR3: TGTGCCAGCAGCTTCGTCATATTCCGGACAGGGTTTTACAATGAGCAGTTCTTC. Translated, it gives CASSFVIFRTGFYNEQFF.

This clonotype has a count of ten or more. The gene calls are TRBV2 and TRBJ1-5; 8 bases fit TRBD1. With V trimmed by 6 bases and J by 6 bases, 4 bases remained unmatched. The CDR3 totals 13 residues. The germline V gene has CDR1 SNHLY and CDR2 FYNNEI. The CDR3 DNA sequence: TGTGCCAGCAGGGGACAGGTCGGTCAGCCCCAGCATTTT. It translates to CASRGQVGQPQHF. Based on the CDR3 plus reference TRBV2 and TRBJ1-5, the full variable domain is EPEVTQTPSHQVTQMGQEVILRCVPISNHLYFYWYRQILGQKVEFLVSFYNNEISEKSEIFDDQFSVERPDGSNFTLKIRSTKLEDSAMYFCASRGQVGQPQHFGDGTRLSIL.

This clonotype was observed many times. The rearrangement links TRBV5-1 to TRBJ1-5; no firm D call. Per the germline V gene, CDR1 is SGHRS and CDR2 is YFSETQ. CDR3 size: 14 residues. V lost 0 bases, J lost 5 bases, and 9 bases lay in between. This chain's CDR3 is CASSLDPDYQPQHF. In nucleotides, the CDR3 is TGCGCCAGCAGCTTGGATCCGGATTATCAGCCCCAGCATTTT. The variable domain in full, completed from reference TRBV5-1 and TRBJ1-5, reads KAGVTQTPRYLIKTRGQQVTLSCSPISGHRSVSWYQQTPGQGLQFLFEYFSETQRNKGNFPGRFSGRQFSNSRSEMNVSTLELGDSALYLCASSLDPDYQPQHFGDGTRLSIL.

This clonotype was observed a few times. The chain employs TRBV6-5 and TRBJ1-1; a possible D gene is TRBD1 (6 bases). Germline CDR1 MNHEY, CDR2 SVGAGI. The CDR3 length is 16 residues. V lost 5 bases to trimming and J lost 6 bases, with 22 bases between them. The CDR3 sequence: CASSELAYRVTPEAFF. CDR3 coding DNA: TGTGCCAGCAGTGAACTGGCTTACAGGGTGACCCCTGAAGCTTTCTTT.

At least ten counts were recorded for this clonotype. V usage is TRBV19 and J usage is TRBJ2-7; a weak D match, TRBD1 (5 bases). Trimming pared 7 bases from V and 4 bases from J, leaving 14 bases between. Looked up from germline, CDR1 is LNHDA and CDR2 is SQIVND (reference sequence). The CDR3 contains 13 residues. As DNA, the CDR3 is TGTGCCAGTACTGGGGCACCCACTTACGAGCAGTACTTC. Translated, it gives CASTGAPTYEQYF.

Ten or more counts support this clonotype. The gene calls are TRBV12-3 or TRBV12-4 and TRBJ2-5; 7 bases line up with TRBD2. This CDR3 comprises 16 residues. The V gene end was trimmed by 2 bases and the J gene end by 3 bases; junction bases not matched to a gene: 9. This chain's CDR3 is CASSLMGLAVKETQYF. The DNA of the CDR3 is TGTGCCAGCAGTTTAATGGGGCTAGCGGTTAAAGAGACCCAGTACTTC.

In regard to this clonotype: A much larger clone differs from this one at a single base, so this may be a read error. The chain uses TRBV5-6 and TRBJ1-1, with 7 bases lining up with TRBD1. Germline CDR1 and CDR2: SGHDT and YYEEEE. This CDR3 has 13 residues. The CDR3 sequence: CAGSLDGTVEAFF. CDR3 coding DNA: TGTGCCGGCAGCTTGGATGGGACAGTTGAAGCTTTCTTT.

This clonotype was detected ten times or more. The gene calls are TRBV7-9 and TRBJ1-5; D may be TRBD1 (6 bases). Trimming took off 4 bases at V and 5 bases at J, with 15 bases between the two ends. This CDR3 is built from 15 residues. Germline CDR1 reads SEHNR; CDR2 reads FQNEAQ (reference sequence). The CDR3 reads CASSSQGGVDQPQHF. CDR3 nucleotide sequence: TGTGCCAGCAGCTCCCAAGGGGGGGTCGATCAGCCCCAGCATTTT.

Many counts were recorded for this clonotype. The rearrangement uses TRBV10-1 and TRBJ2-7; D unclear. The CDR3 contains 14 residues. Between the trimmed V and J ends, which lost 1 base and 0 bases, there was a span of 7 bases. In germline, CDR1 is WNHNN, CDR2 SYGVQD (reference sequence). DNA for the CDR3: TGCGCCAGCAGTGAGTATTCGAGCTCCTACGAGCAGTACTTC. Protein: CASSEYSSSYEQYF.